The sample holds one count of the clone carrying this T cell receptor (beta chain). Germline CDR1 is MNHEY and CDR2 is SMNVEV (reference sequence). The length of the CDR3 is 14 residues. Trimming removed 6 bases from V and 8 bases from J; junction bases left unmatched: 12. Only in-frame clones appear in the TCRdb table, and some are missing; sequencing was by immunoSEQ multiplex PCR. The table has roughly 34,000 clones, less than 95% seen once. This entry comes from a study of blood T cell repertoires in COVID-19. Study-wide context: Sample material is recorded as cDNA or gDNA derived from T cells, B-cell-depleted T cells, or PBMCs.

The source material was peripheral blood. The origin of this receptor is a man older than 75 with acute or convalescent COVID-19. The V gene is TRBV27, the J gene TRBJ1-2; 7 nucleotides line up with TRBD1. CDR3 protein: CASRSLGQVEGYTF. In DNA form, the CDR3 reads TGTGCCAGCAGATCACTAGGACAGGTGGAGGGCTACACCTTC.